Each of the 15 T cell receptor beta chains below was sequenced from the same sample in a study of radiotherapy plus CTLA-4 blockade in lung cancer. Profiled with immunoSEQ multiplex PCR; TCRdb holds only in-frame clones, not every one. The sample has some 94,000 clones, around 83% seen once. Sequenced here: peripheral blood, sampled from a patient treated with radiotherapy plus ipilimumab. The receptors come from a human donor with non-small cell lung cancer that progressed on radiotherapy plus ipilimumab.

The chain is built from TRBV9 and TRBJ2-3, with TRBD2 matching 7 bases. The germline V gene has CDR1 SGDLS and CDR2 YYNGEE. CDR3 length: 16 amino acids. V lost 0 bases, J lost 0 bases, and 4 bases stayed unmatched. The CDR3 is CASSVVGSGSTDTQYF. DNA of the CDR3: TGTGCCAGCAGCGTAGTAGGTAGCGGGAGCACAGATACGCAGTATTTT.

In its sample, this clone was seen a few times. The V call is TRBV28, the J call TRBJ2-7; 13 bases are shared with TRBD2. Germline CDR1 MDHEN, CDR2 SYDVKM. CDR3 length equals 14 residues. The V and J ends lost 6 bases and 4 bases, in that order; junction bases with no gene match: 3. CDR3 residues: CASSLGLAGYEQYV. The CDR3 nucleotides are TGTGCCAGCAGCCTGGGACTAGCGGGGTACGAGCAGTACGTC.

The genes are TRBV29-1 and TRBJ2-1; 8 positions agree with TRBD1. Germline CDR1 reads SQVTM; CDR2 reads ANQGSEA. V was clipped by 2 bases and J by 4 bases; unmatched bases: 10. CDR3 length: 16 residues. The CDR3 DNA sequence: TGCAGCGTTGAACTGCTTGGGACAGGACCTTACAATGAGCAGTTCTTC. This gives the protein CSVELLGTGPYNEQFF.

This chain links TRBV9 with TRBJ1-2; no clear D. Trimming stripped 0 bases from V and 6 bases from J, with 21 bases between. Germline V gene data show CDR1 as SGDLS and CDR2 as YYNGEE. CDR3 length: 17 residues. Here the CDR3 reads CASSVEEGLQTINGYTF. The DNA for the CDR3 is TGTGCCAGCAGCGTAGAAGAAGGTCTACAGACAATAAATGGCTACACCTTC.

The rearrangement links TRBV5-5 to TRBJ1-2; tentatively, D is TRBD1 (5 bases). In germline, CDR1 is SGHKS, CDR2 YYEKEE (reference sequence). V lost 4 bases to trimming and J lost 1 base, with 11 bases between them. The CDR3 runs to 14 residues. CDR3: CASSVQGINYGYTF. As DNA, the CDR3 is TGTGCCAGCAGCGTCCAGGGAATTAACTATGGCTACACCTTC. The full variable domain, its missing parts supplied by reference TRBV5-5 and TRBJ1-2, is DAGVTQSPTHLIKTRGQQVTLRCSPISGHKSVSWYQQVLGQGPQFIFQYYEKEERGRGNFPDRFSARQFPNYSSELNVNALLLGDSALYLCASSVQGINYGYTFGSGTRLTVV.

The chain links TRBV6-5 to TRBJ2-4; D remains ambiguous. The CDR3 runs to 15 residues. CDR1 is MNHEY, CDR2 SVGAGI, per germline. Trimming cost V 6 bases and J 6 bases, with 18 bases left between them. CDR3 DNA sequence: TGTGCCAGCAGGATTCAAAAGAACCAAATAAACATTCAGTACTTC. This encodes CASRIQKNQINIQYF.

The genes are TRBV5-4 and TRBJ2-2, with 11 bases identical to TRBD2. This CDR3 spans 17 amino acids. J lost 4 bases, V lost 3 bases, and 8 bases had no gene match. Germline V gives CDR1 SGHNT, CDR2 YYREEE (reference sequence). The CDR3 coding sequence is TGTGCCAGCAGCTCAATAGCGGGAGGGCCATCCACCGGGGAGCTGTTTTTT. Protein product: CASSSIAGGPSTGELFF.

The CDR3 DNA is TGTGCCAGCAGCTTAGATGGTACTACGCAGTATTTT. Protein: CASSLDGTTQYF. The chain combines TRBV7-2 with TRBJ2-3; D call uncertain. The germline V gene encodes CDR1 SGHTA and CDR2 FQGNSA. The CDR3 length is 12 residues. The V gene lost 1 base and the J gene lost 8 bases, with 7 bases spanning the gap.

The V call is TRBV28, the J call TRBJ1-4; 7 bases align to TRBD1. V was pared by 1 base and J by 0 bases, with 5 bases of the junction left unmatched. Germline CDR1 MDHEN, CDR2 SYDVKM. The CDR3 consists of 17 residues. As DNA, the CDR3 is TGTGCCAGCAGTTTATCGGACAGGTTTGCAACTAATGAAAAACTGTTTTTT. Protein sequence: CASSLSDRFATNEKLFF.

The chain recombines TRBV6-5 with TRBJ2-2; possible D gene TRBD2, 6 bases. Looked up from germline, CDR1 is MNHEY and CDR2 is SVGAGI. The CDR3 covers 14 residues. V dropped 2 bases and J dropped 4 bases, with 8 bases sitting between them. The CDR3 protein is CASSYGGITGELFF. Here the CDR3 DNA reads TGTGCCAGCAGTTACGGGGGGATCACCGGGGAGCTGTTTTTT.

Of note for this clone: Additional DNA sequences in this sample encode the identical CDR3. The chain has TRBV27 and TRBJ2-1, with 10 bases identical to TRBD2. The CDR3 sequence is 14 residues long. Per the germline V gene, CDR1 is MNHEY and CDR2 is SMNVEV (reference sequence). Trimming cost V 4 bases and J 7 bases; bases outside gene matches: 4. The CDR3 DNA reads as TGTGCCAGCAGTTGGGATAGCGGGAGGAATGAGCAGTTCTTC. Its translation: CASSWDSGRNEQFF.

This rearrangement joins TRBV27 to TRBJ1-2; TRBD1 matches at 9 bases. V gave up 6 bases and J gave up 4 bases; unmatched junction bases: 15. CDR1 is MNHEY, CDR2 SMNVEV, per germline (reference sequence). The CDR3 extends over 17 amino acids. Here the CDR3 DNA reads TGTGCCAGCAGGCCCCGGACAGGGGTGGAGGCCGTCTATGGCTACACCTTC. It encodes CASRPRTGVEAVYGYTF.

This chain joins TRBV28 and TRBJ2-7, with 10 bases aligning to TRBD2. The trim removed 5 bases at V and 3 bases at J, leaving 10 bases unmatched. This CDR3 has 16 residues. Germline CDR1 is MDHEN and CDR2 is SYDVKM. The CDR3 loop reads CASSIRIAGGLYEQYF. The CDR3 DNA reads TGTGCCAGCAGTATAAGGATAGCGGGAGGCCTCTACGAGCAGTACTTC.

V gene TRBV5-1 combines with J gene TRBJ2-2, with D tentatively TRBD2 (6 bases). The germline V and J ends were trimmed by 4 bases and 6 bases, with 13 bases remaining between them. The CDR3 is 14 residues long. Germline V gene data show CDR1 as SGHRS and CDR2 as YFSETQ. The CDR3 sequence: CASSLEGGSGELFF. CDR3 nucleotide sequence: TGCGCCAGCAGCCTGGAGGGTGGGTCCGGGGAGCTGTTTTTT.

This chain links TRBV10-2 with TRBJ2-5; no clear D gene. V was clipped by 7 bases and J by 2 bases, with 11 bases between them. The CDR3 runs 13 residues. Germline V gene sequence: CDR1 WSHSY, CDR2 SAAADI. The CDR3 protein is CASTPRPQETQYF. The CDR3 DNA follows: TGCGCCAGCACCCCTCGGCCACAAGAGACCCAGTACTTC.